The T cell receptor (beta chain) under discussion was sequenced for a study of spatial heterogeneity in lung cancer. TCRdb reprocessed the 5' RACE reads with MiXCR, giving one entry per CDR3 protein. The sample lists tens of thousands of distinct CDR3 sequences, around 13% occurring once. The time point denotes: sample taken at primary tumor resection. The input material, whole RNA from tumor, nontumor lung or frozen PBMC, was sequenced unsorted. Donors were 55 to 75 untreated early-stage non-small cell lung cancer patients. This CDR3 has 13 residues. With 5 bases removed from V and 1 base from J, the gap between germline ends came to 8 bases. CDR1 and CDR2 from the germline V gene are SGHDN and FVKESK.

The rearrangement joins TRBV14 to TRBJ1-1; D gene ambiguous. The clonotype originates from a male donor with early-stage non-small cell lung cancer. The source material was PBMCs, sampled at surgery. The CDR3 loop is CASSEGRNTEAFF. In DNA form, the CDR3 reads TGTGCCAGCAGCGAAGGCAGGAACACTGAAGCTTTCTTT. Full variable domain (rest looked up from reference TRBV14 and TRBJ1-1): EAGVTQFPSHSVIEKGQTVTLRCDPISGHDNLYWYRRVMGKEIKFLLHFVKESKQDESGMPNNRFLAERTGGTYSTLKVQPAELEDSGVYFCASSEGRNTEAFFGQGTRLTVV.